This TCR beta chain was sequenced for a study of cytomegalovirus exposure and HLA in healthy donors. Whole-study results and caveats: According to the study, roughly 160 TCR beta chains were cytomegalovirus-associated. That first-cohort TCR clusters tended to co-occur in the 95 to 150 validation repertoires was found in a later analysis.

This table comes from immunoSEQ multiplex PCR, and its TCRdb copy is limited to in-frame clones, with some not included. The sample gives over 200,000 clones, around 89% of which show up once; approximately 0.34% is in the top ten. The germline V and J ends were trimmed by 2 bases and 2 bases, with 13 bases remaining between them. The germline V gene has CDR1 LGHNA and CDR2 YSLEER. This CDR3 contains 16 residues. A remark on this clone: What it recognizes is unknown.

This chain joins TRBV4-3 and TRBJ2-1; maybe TRBD2 (6 bases). The receptor comes from a woman between 18 and 29 years old in good health and CMV-seronegative. Sequencing was carried out using PBMCs. In DNA form, the CDR3 reads TGCGCCAGCAGCCAACAACCGGGACTCCCCTACAATGAGCAGTTCTTC. Its protein is CASSQQPGLPYNEQFF.